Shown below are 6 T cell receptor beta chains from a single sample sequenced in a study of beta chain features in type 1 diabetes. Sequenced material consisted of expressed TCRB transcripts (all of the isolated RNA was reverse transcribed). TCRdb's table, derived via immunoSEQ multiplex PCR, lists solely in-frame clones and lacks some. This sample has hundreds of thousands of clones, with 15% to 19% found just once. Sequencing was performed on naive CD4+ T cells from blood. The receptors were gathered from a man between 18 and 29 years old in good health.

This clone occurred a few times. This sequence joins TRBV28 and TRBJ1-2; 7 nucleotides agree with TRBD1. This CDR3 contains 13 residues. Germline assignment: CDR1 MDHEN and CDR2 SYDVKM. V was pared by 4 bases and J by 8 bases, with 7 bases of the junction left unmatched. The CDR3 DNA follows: TGTGCCAGCAGTTCGACAGGGCCAGGGGGCTACACCTTC. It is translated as CASSSTGPGGYTF.

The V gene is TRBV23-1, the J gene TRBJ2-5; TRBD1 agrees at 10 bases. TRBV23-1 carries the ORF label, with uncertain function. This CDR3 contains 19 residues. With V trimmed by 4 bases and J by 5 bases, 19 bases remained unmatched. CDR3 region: CASSLAPPDRGRSRETQYF. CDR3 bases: TGCGCCAGCAGTCTCGCACCCCCCGACAGGGGGCGATCTCGGGAGACCCAGTACTTC.

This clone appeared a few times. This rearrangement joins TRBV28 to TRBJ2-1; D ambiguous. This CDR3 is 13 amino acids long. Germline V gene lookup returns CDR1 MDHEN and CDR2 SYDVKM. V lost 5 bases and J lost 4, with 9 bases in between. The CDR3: CASSKRNYNEQFF. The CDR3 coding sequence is TGTGCCAGCAGTAAAAGAAATTACAATGAGCAGTTCTTC.

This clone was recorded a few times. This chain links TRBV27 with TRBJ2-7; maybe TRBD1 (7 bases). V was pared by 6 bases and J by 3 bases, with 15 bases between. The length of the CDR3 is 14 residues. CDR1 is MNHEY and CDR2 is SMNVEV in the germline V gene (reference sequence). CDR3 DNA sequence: TGTGCCAGCAGCCGCAGGGGGGTTGACTACGAGCAGTACTTC. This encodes CASSRRGVDYEQYF.

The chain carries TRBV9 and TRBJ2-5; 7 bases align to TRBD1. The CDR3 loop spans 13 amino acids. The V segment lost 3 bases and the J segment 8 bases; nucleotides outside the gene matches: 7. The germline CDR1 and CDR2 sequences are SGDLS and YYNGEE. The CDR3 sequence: CASSAGQISTQYF. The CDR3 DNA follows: TGTGCCAGCAGCGCGGGACAGATCAGCACCCAGTACTTC.

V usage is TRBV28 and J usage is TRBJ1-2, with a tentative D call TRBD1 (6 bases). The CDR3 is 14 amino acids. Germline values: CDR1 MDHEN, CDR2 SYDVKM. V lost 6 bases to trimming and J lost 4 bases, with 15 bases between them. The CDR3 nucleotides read TGTGCCAGCAGGACCGGGACACATCTCTATGGCTACACCTTC. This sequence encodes CASRTGTHLYGYTF.